One sample yielded the 24 T cell receptor beta chains listed below, sequenced in a study of T-cell memory formation after mild COVID-19. TCRdb used MiXCR to reprocess the 5' RACE reads, holding one entry per CDR3 protein. The sample holds around 450,000 distinct CDR3 sequences; 20% to 30% are singletons and the top ten take 8.8%. Input material: PBMCs or a T cell subset sorted from them (not recorded which). The receptors derive from an adult woman who had mild COVID-19 (a few samples of this study predate the infection). Cell type and time point are not known.

The CDR3 nucleotides are TGTGCCAGCAGCCCTCCCGGACTAAGCGCCTACAATGAGCAGTTCTTC. Amino acid sequence: CASSPPGLSAYNEQFF. This chain uses TRBV12-3 or TRBV12-4 with TRBJ2-1; possible D gene TRBD2, 6 bases. V lost 6 bases to trimming and J lost 2 bases, with 17 bases between them. The CDR3 length is 16 residues.

The V and J genes are TRBV7-9 and TRBJ2-3, with 10 positions matching TRBD2. Losses at the gene ends were 5 bases for V and 1 base for J; bases not matched to a gene: 3. Germline loops: CDR1 SEHNR, CDR2 FQNEAQ (reference sequence). The CDR3 covers 15 residues. The DNA for the CDR3 is TGTGCCAGCAGCCCTAGCGGGAGTGGCACAGATACGCAGTATTTT. It codes for CASSPSGSGTDTQYF. The variable domain in full, with the rest retrieved from reference TRBV7-9 and TRBJ2-3, is DTGVSQNPRHKITKRGQNVTFRCDPISEHNRLYWYRQTLGQGPEFLTYFQNEAQLEKSRLLSDRFSAERPKGSFSTLEIQRTEQGDSAMYLCASSPSGSGTDTQYFGPGTRLTVL.

This clonotype was detected a few times. The chain recombines TRBV24-1 with TRBJ2-6, with D perhaps matching TRBD1 or TRBD2 (5 bases each). V was trimmed by 7 bases and J by 4 bases, leaving 13 bases between them. CDR1 and CDR2 from the germline V gene are KGHDR and SFDVKD. The CDR3 has 15 amino acids. DNA for the CDR3: TGTGCCACCAGCCGAGGGGTTTCCGGGGCCAACGTCCTGACTTTC. This gives the protein CATSRGVSGANVLTF.

The V gene is TRBV14, the J gene TRBJ2-1; D unresolved. Germline V gene lookup returns CDR1 SGHDN and CDR2 FVKESK. V was trimmed by 3 bases and J by 5 bases, leaving 5 bases between them. CDR3 length: 12 amino acids. The CDR3 loop reads CASSHINNEQFF. The CDR3 DNA reads as TGTGCCAGCAGCCATATAAACAATGAGCAGTTCTTC.

This rearrangement joins TRBV3-1 to TRBJ2-2, with D possibly matching TRBD2 (6 bases). The CDR3 contains 15 residues. Per germline, CDR1 LGHDT and CDR2 YNNKEL (reference sequence). The V end was cut by 2 bases, the J end by 0 bases, with 7 bases between. The CDR3 region has the DNA TGTGCCAGCAGCCAACGGGGGTCGAACACCGGGGAGCTGTTTTTT. As protein: CASSQRGSNTGELFF. The full variable domain, with the rest looked up from reference TRBV3-1 and TRBJ2-2, is DTAVSQTPKYLVTQMGNDKSIKCEQNLGHDTMYWYKQDSKKFLKIMFSYNNKELIINETVPNRFSPKSPDKAHLNLHINSLELGDSAVYFCASSQRGSNTGELFFGEGSRLTVL.

This CDR3 reads CAISELGPGQPQHF. DNA for the CDR3: TGTGCCATCAGTGAGCTGGGACCAGGGCAGCCCCAGCATTTT. The chain combines TRBV10-3 with TRBJ1-5; D might be TRBD1 (5 bases). The V end was cut by 2 bases, the J end by 7 bases, with 12 bases between. Germline-derived CDR1 and CDR2 are ENHRY and SYGVKD. The CDR3 extends over 14 amino acids.

The CDR3 loop is CSADRIPGQDSPYEQYF. Here the CDR3 DNA reads TGCAGTGCAGATCGAATACCGGGACAGGATTCCCCCTACGAGCAGTACTTC. The chain joins TRBV20-1 to TRBJ2-7; 8 bases line up with TRBD1. Germline V CDR1 and CDR2: DFQATT, SNEGSKA (reference sequence). The V gene end was trimmed by 6 bases and the J gene end by 2 bases; junction bases not matched to a gene: 18. The CDR3 runs to 17 residues.

This clonotype came up a few times. The chain links TRBV15 to TRBJ2-7; the match to TRBD1 covers 7 bases. CDR1 is LNHNV and CDR2 is YYDKDF in the germline V gene (reference sequence). CDR3 size: 13 residues. The V and J ends lost 9 bases and 2 bases, in that order; junction bases with no gene match: 7. This CDR3 reads CATGYGQAYEQYF. The CDR3 nucleotides are TGTGCCACTGGATACGGACAGGCCTACGAGCAGTACTTC. Complete variable domain (other parts from reference TRBV15 and TRBJ2-7): DAMVIQNPRYQVTQFGKPVTLSCSQTLNHNVMYWYQQKSSQAPKLLFHYYDKDFNNEADTPDNFQSRRPNTSFCFLDIRSPGLGDTAMYLCATGYGQAYEQYFGPGTRLTVT.

V gene TRBV9 combines with J gene TRBJ2-1; TRBD2 matches 8 bases. The CDR3 totals 17 residues. V dropped 0 bases and J dropped 9; count of bases not matched to a gene: 14. CDR1 SGDLS and CDR2 YYNGEE come from the germline V gene. Here the CDR3 reads CASSVAPGLSGGSEQFF. DNA for the CDR3: TGTGCCAGCAGCGTAGCTCCGGGGTTAAGCGGGGGATCTGAGCAGTTCTTC.

This chain uses TRBV6-5 with TRBJ1-2; TRBD1 is a possible D gene (5 bases). Trimming took 5 bases from V and 4 from J, leaving 14 bases between them. Germline V gene sequence: CDR1 MNHEY, CDR2 SVGAGI. This CDR3 region has 14 residues. CDR3 loop: CASSDLGRVYGYTF. The CDR3 nucleotides read TGTGCCAGCAGTGACCTGGGCAGGGTCTATGGCTACACCTTC.

This clonotype was observed a few times. This chain links TRBV29-1 with TRBJ2-7, with 11 bases aligning to TRBD1. V dropped 3 bases and J dropped 6; count of bases not matched to a gene: 7. Looked up from germline, CDR1 is SQVTM and CDR2 is ANQGSEA. This CDR3 spans 14 amino acids. The CDR3 DNA follows: TGCAGCGTTGACCCTTCGGGACAGGGGGTCGAGCAGTACTTC. Translated, it gives CSVDPSGQGVEQYF.

The rearrangement links TRBV6-5 to TRBJ2-2; TRBD2 agrees at 12 bases. The germline CDR1 and CDR2 sequences are MNHEY and SVGAGI. The CDR3 loop spans 14 amino acids. V dropped 9 bases and J dropped 5; count of bases not matched to a gene: 4. CDR3: CASSTSGGTGELFF. Here the CDR3 DNA reads TGTGCCAGTTCGACTAGCGGGGGAACCGGGGAGCTGTTTTTT.

The chain is built from TRBV4-2 and TRBJ2-3; D not certain. The CDR3 consists of 16 residues. V was clipped by 0 bases and J by 0 bases, with 10 bases between them. Germline CDR1 LGHNA, CDR2 YNFKEQ. This chain's CDR3 is CASSQEVFRSTDTQYF. The CDR3 nucleotides are TGTGCCAGCAGCCAAGAGGTGTTCAGAAGCACAGATACGCAGTATTTT.

This clonotype was seen only a few times. The chain recombines TRBV20-1 with TRBJ2-7; perhaps TRBD1 as D (6 bases). The CDR3 extends over 13 amino acids. V lost 3 bases and J lost 5, with 14 bases in between. CDR1 and CDR2 (germline): DFQATT, SNEGSKA (reference sequence). The CDR3 is CSASPTGINEQYF. The CDR3 region has the DNA TGCAGTGCTAGCCCTACAGGGATCAACGAGCAGTACTTC.

This clonotype was observed a handful of times. The rearrangement links TRBV5-1 to TRBJ2-2; TRBD1 matches 10 bases. Germline CDR1 is SGHRS and CDR2 is YFSETQ. The CDR3 length is 16 residues. The J segment lost 4 bases and the V segment lost 4 bases, leaving 7 bases of the junction unmatched. CDR3 sequence: CASSTSWTGGTGELFF. CDR3 nucleotide sequence: TGCGCCAGCAGCACCTCCTGGACAGGGGGCACCGGGGAGCTGTTTTTT.

This clonotype was counted only a few times. The chain joins TRBV29-1 to TRBJ2-7, with 7 bases matching TRBD1. From germline, CDR1 is SQVTM and CDR2 ANQGSEA. The CDR3 runs 15 residues. J was trimmed by 2 bases and V by 4 bases; bases with no gene match: 11. CDR3: CSVADLGQRTYEQYF. The CDR3 DNA is TGCAGCGTTGCTGACCTGGGACAGCGGACCTACGAGCAGTACTTC.

The rearrangement links TRBV10-3 to TRBJ2-3, with D unclear. V dropped 4 bases and J dropped 2 bases, with 10 bases sitting between them. Germline CDR1 reads ENHRY; CDR2 reads SYGVKD. The CDR3 covers 14 residues. In DNA, the CDR3 is TGTGCCATCAGTGCGCACACCGCCACAGATACGCAGTATTTT. Amino acids: CAISAHTATDTQYF.

This clonotype was observed a few times. The CDR3 protein is CASSRQGGNYGYTF. For the CDR3, the DNA is TGTGCCAGCAGCCGACAGGGGGGTAACTATGGCTACACCTTC. The V gene is TRBV3-1, the J gene TRBJ1-2, with TRBD1 matching over 9 bases. The CDR3 runs to 14 residues. V lost 4 bases to trimming and J lost 1 base; unmatched junction nucleotides: 1. Per germline, CDR1 LGHDT and CDR2 YNNKEL (reference sequence).

This chain uses TRBV7-9 with TRBJ2-1, with D perhaps TRBD1 (5 bases). The V and J ends lost 5 bases and 8 bases respectively, with 13 bases between them. The CDR3 contains 13 residues. The germline V gene has CDR1 SEHNR and CDR2 FQNEAQ (reference sequence). In DNA form, the CDR3 reads TGTGCCAGCAGCGTAGGACCCAGGGATGAGCAGTTCTTC. Encoded protein: CASSVGPRDEQFF.

V and J are TRBV4-3 and TRBJ1-5; D is unclear. Deletions cut 0 bases from V and 0 bases from J, with 15 bases between. This CDR3 comprises 18 residues. Germline lookup yields CDR1 LGHNA and CDR2 YSLEER. CDR3 nucleotide sequence: TGCGCCAGCAGCCAAGATTACCCACAGCCCAATAGCAATCAGCCCCAGCATTTT. This translates into CASSQDYPQPNSNQPQHF.

CDR3 region: CASSTYPGQAGYEQYF. Here the CDR3 DNA reads TGTGCCAGCAGCACCTACCCGGGACAGGCGGGCTACGAGCAGTACTTC. The chain is built from TRBV12-3 or TRBV12-4 and TRBJ2-7; 8 bases are shared with TRBD1. The CDR3 runs 16 residues. V shed 6 bases and J 3 bases; nucleotides not matched to a gene: 13.

The rearrangement joins TRBV24-1 to TRBJ2-3; D unclear. V dropped 3 bases and J dropped 2 bases, with 5 bases sitting between them. This CDR3 is 13 amino acids long. The germline CDR1 and CDR2 sequences are KGHDR and SFDVKD. The DNA for the CDR3 is TGTGCCACCAGTGATGGCCTCACAGATACGCAGTATTTT. Residues: CATSDGLTDTQYF.

This clonotype was seen more than once but under ten times. The rearrangement uses TRBV7-2 and TRBJ2-5; 11 bases are shared with TRBD2. There are 15 residues in the CDR3. V shed 6 bases and J 5 bases; nucleotides not matched to a gene: 8. CDR1 and CDR2 from the germline V gene are SGHTA and FQGNSA. The CDR3 DNA follows: TGTGCCAGCAGGCCCACTAGCGGGAGCGGGGAGACCCAGTACTTC. Translation gives CASRPTSGSGETQYF.

This clonotype was picked up a small number of times. The CDR3 DNA reads TGTGCCAGCAGTTTAAGCCCTACAGGGCGGGTCCCTGGGCCCCTCCACTTT. Translation gives CASSLSPTGRVPGPLHF. V is TRBV27 and J is TRBJ1-6; D is perhaps TRBD1 (6 bases). Trimming cost V 2 bases and J 13 bases, with 24 bases left between them. Germline V CDR1 and CDR2: MNHEY, SMNVEV (reference sequence). The CDR3 length is 17 residues.